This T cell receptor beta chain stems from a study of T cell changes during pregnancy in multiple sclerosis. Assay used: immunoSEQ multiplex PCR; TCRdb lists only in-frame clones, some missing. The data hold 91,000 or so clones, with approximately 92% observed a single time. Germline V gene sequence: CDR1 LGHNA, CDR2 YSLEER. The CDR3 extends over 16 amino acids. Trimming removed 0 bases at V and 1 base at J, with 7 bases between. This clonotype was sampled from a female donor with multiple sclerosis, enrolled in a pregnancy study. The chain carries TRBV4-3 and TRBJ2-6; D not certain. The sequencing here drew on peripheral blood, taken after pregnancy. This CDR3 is CASSQDLGSGANVLTF. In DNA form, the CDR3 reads TGCGCCAGCAGCCAAGATCTCGGGTCTGGGGCCAACGTCCTGACTTTC.